This TCR beta chain was recovered during a study of Ad26.COV2.S vaccination and SARS-CoV-2 variants. The assay was immunoSEQ multiplex PCR, and TCRdb's table has in-frame clones only and misses some. Of roughly 700,000 clones detected, more than 80% appear once; the ten largest clones hold about 1.5%. Documented treatment: roughly 18 received Ad26.COV2.S at low or high dose, single or two shots; roughly 5 received placebo; per-sample allocation not given. The samples date from day 63 after the first vaccine or placebo injection. The CDR3 covers 14 residues. Trimming stripped 1 base from V and 7 bases from J, with 11 bases between. Germline V gene data show CDR1 as LNHDA and CDR2 as SQIVND (reference sequence).

Sequences were derived from peripheral blood, sampled in a trial of Ad26.COV2.S vaccine versus placebo. The source is a person aged 18 to 59 who received the Ad26.COV2.S COVID-19 vaccine or a placebo. V and J are TRBV19 and TRBJ2-1, with D possibly called TRBD1 or TRBD2 (5 bases each). CDR3: CASSIGRGENEQFF. In nucleotides, the CDR3 is TGTGCCAGTAGTATAGGTAGAGGGGAAAATGAGCAGTTCTTC. Variable domain in full (rest from reference TRBV19 and TRBJ2-1): DGGITQSPKYLFRKEGQNVTLSCEQNLNHDAMYWYRQDPGQGLRLIYYSQIVNDFQKGDIAEGYSVSREKKESFPLTVTSAQKNPTAFYLCASSIGRGENEQFFGPGTRLTVL.